This TCR beta chain was obtained from a study of T cells in Graves' hyperthyroidism and ophthalmopathy. Amplified TCR beta CDR3 regions derived from RNA transcripts. Researchers ran a first-round RT-PCR on the TCR CDR3 using the HTBI primer set. MiXCR, run by TCRdb on the multiplex PCR reads, gives a single entry per CDR3 protein. The data show 600,000 to 700,000 distinct CDR3 sequences, with about 14% seen just once and around 4% held by the top ten. Fresh peripheral blood, around 10 ml, yielded the PBMCs. There are many counts of this clonotype. The clonotype comes from a woman aged 40 to 50 with Graves' ophthalmopathy. The sample consisted of blood.

The CDR3 nucleotides read TGCAGTGCTAGAGATGGTACAGGGAACACTGAAGCTTTCTTT. Its translation: CSARDGTGNTEAFF. The chain combines TRBV20-1 with TRBJ1-1; D perhaps matches TRBD1 (5 bases). Trimming took 0 bases from V and 1 from J, leaving 9 bases between them. Germline assignment: CDR1 DFQATT and CDR2 SNEGSKA (reference sequence). The CDR3 is 14 residues long.